This T cell receptor (beta chain) stems from a study of T cell responses to AZD1222 COVID-19 vaccine. Study in general: It was second doses at about 4 or about 12 weeks that were pooled. Study-wide results and limits: There were mostly white British donors and more females than males, and clonal diversity was possibly underestimated. Distributed over spike, vaccine-associated CD4 TCRs predominated at 160-218 and 743-854. When two AZD1222 doses had been given, Spike-specific TCR breadth and depth rose.

V dropped 4 bases and J dropped 5 bases, with 10 bases sitting between them. Looked up from germline, CDR1 is MNHEY and CDR2 is SVGAGI. The CDR3 totals 13 residues. TCRdb keeps only in-frame clones here, not all; method: immunoSEQ multiplex PCR. The table has around 130,000 clones, 86% seen once. A word on this clone: Its antigen is unidentified.

This receptor was identified in an adult in good health. The source material was peripheral blood, sampled on day 0 of AZD1222 vaccination. The genes are TRBV6-5 and TRBJ2-3; D is perhaps TRBD2 (6 bases). CDR3 region: CASSLGGKDTQYF. The CDR3 coding sequence is TGTGCCAGCAGTTTGGGGGGAAAAGATACGCAGTATTTT.